This T cell receptor beta chain was identified in a study of shared clonotypes between healthy human individuals. Regarding the study as a whole: Naive CD4 clonotype sharing across several donors was approximately 5%. Relative to memory subsets, naive subsets generally showed larger estimated richness.

CDR3 size: 16 residues. Germline V gene sequence: CDR1 LGHNA, CDR2 YNFKEQ. V lost 0 bases, J lost 0 bases, and 10 bases lay in between. In regard to this clone: Its antigen is currently unknown.

Some 30,000 T cell genomes, or 200 ng DNA, went into the sorted-subset replicate PCRs. The data were produced by immunoSEQ multiplex PCR, yet TCRdb's version contains in-frame clones alone and is incomplete. The top ten hold around 1.7% of the sample, which has 2 million to 2.5 million clones, 93% seen once. Naive CD8 cells lacked CD45RO and underwent positive selection for CCR7, leaving out terminally differentiated effector memory CD45RA+ cells. Only Caucasian adults living in Nashville, Tennessee made up the donor group. The J gene is TRBJ2-3, the V gene TRBV4-2; D unresolved. The receptor was derived from a man between 18 and 29 years old in good health. Some clones in this sample may be carry-over from other donors' samples. Sequencing was carried out using naive CD8+ T cells from PBMCs. Here the CDR3 DNA reads TGTGCCAGCAGCCAAGAGCGGACCTCTAGCACAGATACGCAGTATTTT. It encodes CASSQERTSSTDTQYF.